The 10 T cell receptor beta chains given below trace back to one sample, sequenced in a study of CD8 T cells in ankylosing spondylitis. TCRdb reprocessed the 5' RACE reads via MiXCR and lists one record per CDR3 protein. The table lists almost 250,000 distinct CDR3 sequences, over 30% of them singletons. Sequencing was performed on blood, either unsorted or a sorted T cell fraction (not recorded which). Receptors originate from a male donor with ankylosing spondylitis or in good health (not recorded which).

In the case of this clonotype: It may be a read error: a sequence one base away is much more abundant. The chain combines TRBV20-1 with TRBJ1-3; 9 bases are shared with TRBD1. The CDR3 loop spans 15 amino acids. The V gene's germline CDR1 is DFQATT and CDR2 SNEGSKA (reference sequence). CDR3 residues: CSANNRGRRENTINF. The CDR3 region has the DNA TGCAGTGCCAATAACAGGGGGCGCAGAGAAAACACCATAAATTTT.

The V and J genes are TRBV12-3 or TRBV12-4 and TRBJ2-1; TRBD1 is a possible D gene (6 bases). The length of the CDR3 is 15 residues. Between the trimmed V and J ends, which lost 5 bases and 9 bases, there was a span of 20 bases. CDR3 DNA: TGTGCCAGCAGTCTATGGGGGCCGCCAGGCGGTGAGCAGTTCTTC. This codes for CASSLWGPPGGEQFF.

The V gene is TRBV11-2, the J gene TRBJ2-5; a possible D gene is TRBD2 (6 bases). V was pared by 5 bases and J by 1 base, with 11 bases between. Germline CDR1 and CDR2: SGHAT and FQNNGV. The CDR3 runs to 14 residues. This chain's CDR3 is CASSRGGAQETQYF. The DNA for the CDR3 is TGTGCCAGCAGCCGTGGAGGGGCCCAAGAGACCCAGTACTTC.

V usage is TRBV20-1 and J usage is TRBJ1-1; D is unresolved. The CDR3 totals 13 residues. V shed 6 bases and J shed 6 bases, with 17 bases lying between them. CDR1 DFQATT and CDR2 SNEGSKA come from the germline V gene (reference sequence). CDR3 in amino acids: CSAQVGGGAEAFF. The DNA for the CDR3 is TGCAGTGCCCAAGTCGGCGGCGGCGCTGAAGCTTTCTTT.

This clonotype showed up just a few times. The junction departs from germline at one end; a sequencing error may be responsible. This chain joins TRBV7-3 and TRBJ2-7; 8 bases are shared with TRBD1. CDR1 SGHTA and CDR2 FQGTGA come from the germline V gene. This CDR3 has 15 amino acids. DNA for the CDR3: TGTGCCAGCAGCCACTACGGACAGGGCTCCCACGAGCAGTACTTC. This codes for CASSHYGQGSHEQYF.

This clonotype showed up just once. The chain joins TRBV5-1 to TRBJ2-7, with D possibly being TRBD1 (6 bases). Germline assignment: CDR1 SGHRS and CDR2 YFSETQ. Trimming cost V 4 bases and J 0 bases, with 14 bases left between them. The CDR3 extends over 15 amino acids. The CDR3 here is CASSPVGASSYEQYF. The CDR3 DNA sequence: TGCGCCAGCAGCCCGGTGGGGGCGAGCTCCTACGAGCAGTACTTC.

This clonotype was detected only a few times. At one end the junction does not follow the germline gene, possibly because of a read error. The chain links TRBV20-1 to TRBJ2-5, with no clear D. CDR1 is DFQATT, CDR2 SNEGSKA, per germline (reference sequence). The CDR3 runs to 16 residues. DNA for the CDR3: TGCTGTGCTAGAGAGAGCACTAATACTTACCAAGAGACCCAGTACTTC. Its protein is CCARESTNTYQETQYF.

The gene calls are TRBV6-5 and TRBJ1-2; TRBD1 matches at 10 bases. CDR1 MNHEY and CDR2 SVGAGI come from the germline V gene. This CDR3 is 17 amino acids long. V shed 4 bases and J 5 bases; nucleotides not matched to a gene: 13. The CDR3 bases are TGTGCCAGCAGTTCGACAGGGACAGGGGTCCCATTGTATGGCTACACCTTC. Translated: CASSSTGTGVPLYGYTF.

The chain joins TRBV15 to TRBJ2-7; 13 nucleotides line up with TRBD2. CDR1 is LNHNV and CDR2 is YYDKDF in the germline V gene (reference sequence). J was trimmed by 4 bases and V by 0 bases; bases with no gene match: 12. This CDR3 has 19 residues. The CDR3 sequence: CATSRDLGPGLAGKYEQYF. CDR3 sequence (DNA): TGTGCCACCAGCAGAGATTTGGGACCGGGACTAGCGGGGAAGTACGAGCAGTACTTC.

This clonotype turned up a few times. J is TRBJ1-2 and V is TRBV12-3 or TRBV12-4, with TRBD1 as a possible D gene (6 bases). The CDR3 runs to 13 residues. Trimming removed 3 bases at V and 6 bases at J, with 11 bases between. The CDR3 DNA sequence: TGTGCCAGCAGTTTTAATGCAGGGGATGGCTACACCTTC. This translates into CASSFNAGDGYTF.